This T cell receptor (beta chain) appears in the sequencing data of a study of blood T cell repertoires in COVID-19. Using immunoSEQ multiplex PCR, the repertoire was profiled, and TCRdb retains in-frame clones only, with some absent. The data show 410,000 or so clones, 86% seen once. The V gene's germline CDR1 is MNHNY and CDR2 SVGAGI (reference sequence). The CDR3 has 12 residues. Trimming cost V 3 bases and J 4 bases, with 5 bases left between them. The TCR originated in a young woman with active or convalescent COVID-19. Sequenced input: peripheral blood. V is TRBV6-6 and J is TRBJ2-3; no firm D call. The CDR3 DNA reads TGTGCCAGCAGTTATTTCGCAGATACGCAGTATTTT. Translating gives CASSYFADTQYF.